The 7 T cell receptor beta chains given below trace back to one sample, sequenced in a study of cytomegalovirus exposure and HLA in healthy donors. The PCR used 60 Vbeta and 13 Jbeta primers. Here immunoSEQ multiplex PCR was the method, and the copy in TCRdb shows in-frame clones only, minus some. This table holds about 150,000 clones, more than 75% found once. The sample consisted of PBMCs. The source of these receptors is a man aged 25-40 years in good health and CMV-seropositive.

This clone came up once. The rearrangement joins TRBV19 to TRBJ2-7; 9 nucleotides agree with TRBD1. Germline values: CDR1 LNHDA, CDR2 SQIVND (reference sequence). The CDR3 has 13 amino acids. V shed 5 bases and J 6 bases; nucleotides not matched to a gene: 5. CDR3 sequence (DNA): TGTGCCAGTAGTGAGGGACAGGGTCGCGAGCAGTACTTC. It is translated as CASSEGQGREQYF.

CDR3 nucleotide sequence: TGTGCCAGTAGTCCCTCGGACAGACCGGGGCCTAGCGGCTACACCTTC. This encodes CASSPSDRPGPSGYTF. The V call is TRBV19, the J call TRBJ1-2; perhaps TRBD1 as D (6 bases). Germline loops: CDR1 LNHDA, CDR2 SQIVND (reference sequence). The CDR3 runs to 16 residues. The germline V and J ends were trimmed by 5 bases and 8 bases, with 24 bases remaining between them.

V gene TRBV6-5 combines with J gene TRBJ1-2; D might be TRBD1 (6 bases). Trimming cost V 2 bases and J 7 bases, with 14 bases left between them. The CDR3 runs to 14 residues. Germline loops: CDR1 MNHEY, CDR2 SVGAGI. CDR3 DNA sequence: TGTGCCAGCAGTTACCGGGACATCAGGGGTGGCTACACCTTC. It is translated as CASSYRDIRGGYTF.

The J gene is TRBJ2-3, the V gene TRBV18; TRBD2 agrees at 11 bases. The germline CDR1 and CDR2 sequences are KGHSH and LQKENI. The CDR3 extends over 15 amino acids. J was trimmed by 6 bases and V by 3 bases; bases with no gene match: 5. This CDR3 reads CASSPSSGRSDTQYF. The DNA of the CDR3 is TGTGCCAGCTCACCCTCTAGCGGGAGGTCGGATACGCAGTATTTT. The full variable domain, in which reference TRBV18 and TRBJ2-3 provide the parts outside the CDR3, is NAGVMQNPRHLVRRRGQEARLRCSPMKGHSHVYWYRQLPEEGLKFMVYLQKENIIDESGMPKERFSAEFPKEGPSILRIQQVVRGDSAAYFCASSPSSGRSDTQYFGPGTRLTVL.

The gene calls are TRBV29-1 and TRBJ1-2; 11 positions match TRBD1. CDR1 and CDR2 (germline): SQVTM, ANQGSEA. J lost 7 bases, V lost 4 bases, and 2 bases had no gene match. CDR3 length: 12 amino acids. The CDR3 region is CSVGTGGGGYTF. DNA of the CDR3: TGCAGCGTTGGGACAGGGGGCGGTGGCTACACCTTC.

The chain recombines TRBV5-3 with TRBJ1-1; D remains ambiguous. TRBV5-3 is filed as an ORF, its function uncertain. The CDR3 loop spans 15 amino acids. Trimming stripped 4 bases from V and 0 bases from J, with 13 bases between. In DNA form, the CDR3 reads TGTGCCAGAAGCCATCAAACAAGTATGAACACTGAAGCTTTCTTT. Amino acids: CARSHQTSMNTEAFF.

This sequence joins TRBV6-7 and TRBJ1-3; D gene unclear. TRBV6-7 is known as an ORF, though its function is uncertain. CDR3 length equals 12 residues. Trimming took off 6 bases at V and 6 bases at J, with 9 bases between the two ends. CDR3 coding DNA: TGTGCCAGCAGGTTTAGCGAAAACACCATATATTTT. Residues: CASRFSENTIYF.